Shown below are 7 T cell receptor beta chains from a single sample sequenced in a study of a mutant IDH1 vaccine in newly diagnosed glioma. Sequenced by immunoSEQ multiplex PCR; TCRdb stores in-frame clones only, minus some. This sample yields under 95,000 clones, of which around nine tenths are seen a single time; under 0.7% belongs to the top ten. Time point meaning: week 5, during vaccination. Every vaccine dose comprised 300 ug of mutant IDH1 20-mer peptide plus topical imiquimod. The antigens of these receptors remain unknown. The sequencing used PBMCs, collected from a glioma patient whose treatment included an IDH1 peptide vaccine. These receptors were taken from a woman between 45 and 60 years old with glioma.

The chain combines TRBV7-9 with TRBJ1-1; D possibly corresponds to TRBD1 (5 bases). This CDR3 has 14 amino acids. The V end was cut by 7 bases, the J end by 1 base, with 13 bases between. The germline CDR1 and CDR2 sequences are SEHNR and FQNEAQ (reference sequence). As DNA, the CDR3 is TGTGCCAGCACCCCGACAGCTTCGAACACTGAAGCTTTCTTT. The encoded protein is CASTPTASNTEAFF.

The V call is TRBV5-1, the J call TRBJ1-3, with D perhaps TRBD1 (6 bases). V was cut by 3 bases and J by 3 bases, with 13 bases left in between. This CDR3 has 15 amino acids. Germline CDR1 SGHRS, CDR2 YFSETQ. CDR3 coding DNA: TGCGCCAGCAGCTCTCAGGGGCTAAGTGGAAACACCATATATTTT. It translates to CASSSQGLSGNTIYF.

As to this clone: The sample carries other DNA sequences with the same CDR3. The V gene is TRBV28, the J gene TRBJ2-5; perhaps TRBD2 as D (6 bases). CDR1 and CDR2 from the germline V gene are MDHEN and SYDVKM. V shed 6 bases and J shed 1 base, with 9 bases lying between them. The CDR3 is 13 residues long. The CDR3 nucleotides are TGTGCCAGCAGCTCCGGGGGCCAAGAGACCCAGTACTTC. This sequence encodes CASSSGGQETQYF.

The chain has TRBV4-1 and TRBJ2-4; D remains ambiguous. Germline V lookup: CDR1 MGHRA, CDR2 YSYEKL. CDR3 length: 15 amino acids. The V and J ends lost 1 base and 0 bases respectively, with 7 bases between them. Here the CDR3 DNA reads TGCGCCAGCAGCCAAGTACAAGCAGCCAAAAACATTCAGTACTTC. This sequence encodes CASSQVQAAKNIQYF.

V gene TRBV6-1 combines with J gene TRBJ2-3, with D perhaps TRBD1 or TRBD2 (5 bases each). V lost 3 bases, J lost 2 bases, and 9 bases lay in between. Looked up from germline, CDR1 is MNHNS and CDR2 is SASEGT. This CDR3 is 14 amino acids long. For the CDR3, the DNA is TGTGCCAGCAGTGAGAGAGGGACCACAGATACGCAGTATTTT. It yields the protein CASSERGTTDTQYF.

The chain recombines TRBV28 with TRBJ1-4; tentatively, D is TRBD1 (5 bases). Trimming removed 4 bases from V and 5 bases from J, with 14 bases in between. The CDR3 loop spans 15 amino acids. Germline CDR1 MDHEN, CDR2 SYDVKM. The CDR3 loop is CASSSGGSRNEKLFF. The CDR3 DNA sequence: TGTGCCAGCAGTTCGGGGGGAAGTCGGAATGAAAAACTGTTTTTT.

The V call is TRBV9, the J call TRBJ2-7; 7 bases are shared with TRBD1. The trim removed 1 base at V and 5 bases at J, leaving 3 bases unmatched. Germline-derived CDR1 and CDR2 are SGDLS and YYNGEE. The CDR3 has 13 amino acids. As DNA, the CDR3 is TGTGCCAGCAGCGTACGGGACAGCAACGAGCAGTACTTC. Its protein is CASSVRDSNEQYF.